This T cell receptor beta chain derives from a study of T cell changes during pregnancy in multiple sclerosis. Profiled with immunoSEQ multiplex PCR; TCRdb holds only in-frame clones, not every one. The sample has tens of thousands of clones; roughly nine tenths are singletons. The V segment lost 5 bases and the J segment 5 bases; nucleotides outside the gene matches: 4. This CDR3 spans 13 amino acids. In germline, CDR1 is SGHTA, CDR2 FQGNSA. The sequenced sample was peripheral blood, obtained in the second trimester of pregnancy. This sequence originates from a female donor with multiple sclerosis, enrolled in a pregnancy study. The rearrangement joins TRBV7-2 to TRBJ2-3; the match to TRBD1 covers 7 bases. CDR3 loop: CASSTRQGDTQYF. CDR3 bases: TGTGCCAGCAGCACCAGACAGGGAGATACGCAGTATTTT.